Listed here are 17 T cell receptor beta chains from one sample, sequenced in a study of blood T cell repertoires in COVID-19. Produced via immunoSEQ multiplex PCR; TCRdb's table is partial and in-frame only. The sample records 150,000 to 200,000 clones, 65% to 90% being singletons. The sequenced sample consisted of peripheral blood. The receptors originated from a man aged 60 to 75 with acute or convalescent COVID-19.

V usage is TRBV19 and J usage is TRBJ1-1; 7 bases line up with TRBD1. CDR1 is LNHDA, CDR2 SQIVND, per germline (reference sequence). With V trimmed by 11 bases and J by 3 bases, 21 bases remained unmatched. CDR3 length: 17 residues. The CDR3 sequence: CASQRTQGEDRDTEAFF. CDR3 nucleotide sequence: TGTGCCTCTCAACGGACTCAGGGGGAAGATCGGGACACTGAAGCTTTCTTT.

The CDR3 protein is CASRAGGNTEAFF. Written as DNA, the CDR3 is TGTGCCAGCAGGGCCGGCGGGAACACTGAAGCTTTCTTT. This chain uses TRBV12-3 or TRBV12-4 with TRBJ1-1; D remains ambiguous. V gave up 6 bases and J gave up 1 base, with 9 bases separating them. This CDR3 spans 13 amino acids.

The rearrangement joins TRBV19 to TRBJ2-5, with D hard to call. The length of the CDR3 is 14 residues. Germline loops: CDR1 LNHDA, CDR2 SQIVND (reference sequence). V dropped 5 bases and J dropped 5 bases, with 15 bases sitting between them. CDR3 DNA: TGTGCCAGTAGTGCCCTCTCGGAGTACGAGACCCAGTACTTC. It yields the protein CASSALSEYETQYF.

The chain uses TRBV7-3 and TRBJ2-7, with D tentatively TRBD2 (6 bases). Germline values: CDR1 SGHTA, CDR2 FQGTGA. This CDR3 contains 14 residues. Trimming stripped 5 bases from V and 0 bases from J, with 11 bases between. The CDR3 sequence is CASSHDGSSYEQYF. The CDR3 coding sequence is TGTGCCAGCAGCCATGACGGGAGCTCCTACGAGCAGTACTTC.

This chain uses TRBV7-9 with TRBJ2-7, with 8 bases fitting TRBD2. The CDR3 sequence is 13 residues long. Germline trimming cut 5 bases from V and 6 bases from J; bases unmatched to any gene: 6. In germline, CDR1 is SEHNR, CDR2 FQNEAQ (reference sequence). This CDR3 is CASSKTSALEQYF. DNA for the CDR3: TGTGCCAGCAGCAAGACTAGCGCGCTCGAGCAGTACTTC.

V gene TRBV7-3 combines with J gene TRBJ2-2; 8 bases align to TRBD1. The CDR3 runs to 15 residues. Losses at the gene ends were 5 bases for V and 5 bases for J; bases not matched to a gene: 7. Germline values: CDR1 SGHTA, CDR2 FQGTGA. CDR3 region: CASSPRTGLTGELFF. DNA of the CDR3: TGTGCCAGCAGCCCCAGGACAGGGTTAACCGGGGAGCTGTTTTTT.

The chain joins TRBV4-1 to TRBJ2-1; weak D call: TRBD1 (6 bases). Per germline, CDR1 MGHRA and CDR2 YSYEKL. The CDR3 is made up of 12 amino acids. V was pared by 7 bases and J by 10 bases, with 14 bases between. CDR3 nucleotide sequence: TGCGCCAGCAAGGGGGAACGCGGGGAGCAGTTCTTC. Translated, it gives CASKGERGEQFF.

As to this clone: This sample also contains other DNA sequences that code for the same CDR3. The rearrangement uses TRBV7-2 and TRBJ2-7, with 10 bases lining up with TRBD2. The trim removed 2 bases at V and 3 bases at J, leaving 1 base unmatched. This CDR3 is 14 amino acids long. CDR1 and CDR2 (germline): SGHTA, FQGNSA. The CDR3 protein is CASSLRLAGYEQYF. CDR3 sequence (DNA): TGTGCCAGCAGCTTACGACTAGCGGGCTACGAGCAGTACTTC.

In its sample, this clone was seen a few times. The J gene is TRBJ2-2, the V gene TRBV5-1, with unresolved D. The CDR3 length is 15 residues. The germline V and J ends were trimmed by 0 bases and 3 bases, with 9 bases remaining between them. Germline CDR1 SGHRS, CDR2 YFSETQ. The CDR3 reads CASSLESGDTGELFF. The CDR3 DNA follows: TGCGCCAGCAGCTTGGAGTCGGGTGACACCGGGGAGCTGTTTTTT.

V and J are TRBV19 and TRBJ1-2; no reliable D call. This CDR3 spans 12 amino acids. The germline V gene has CDR1 LNHDA and CDR2 SQIVND (reference sequence). Trimming took 4 bases from V and 8 from J, leaving 11 bases between them. CDR3 nucleotides: TGTGCCAGTAGTACGGGGTTTCGAGGCTACACCTTC. Translating gives CASSTGFRGYTF. Drawing the rest from reference TRBV19 and TRBJ1-2, the complete variable domain is DGGITQSPKYLFRKEGQNVTLSCEQNLNHDAMYWYRQDPGQGLRLIYYSQIVNDFQKGDIAEGYSVSREKKESFPLTVTSAQKNPTAFYLCASSTGFRGYTFGSGTRLTVV.

This chain connects TRBV28 to TRBJ2-3; TRBD2 agrees at 12 bases. J lost 10 bases, V lost 4 bases, and 12 bases had no gene match. In germline, CDR1 is MDHEN, CDR2 SYDVKM. This CDR3 has 16 residues. In DNA form, the CDR3 reads TGTGCCAGCAGTTCCCTAGCGGGAGGGCCTCTCGGCGCGCAGTATTTT. Protein sequence: CASSSLAGGPLGAQYF.

The V call is TRBV5-4, the J call TRBJ2-3; D might be TRBD2 (6 bases). Per the germline V gene, CDR1 is SGHNT and CDR2 is YYREEE (reference sequence). This CDR3 has 15 amino acids. Trimming took off 3 bases at V and 4 bases at J, with 15 bases between the two ends. The CDR3 here is CASSWRAGKADTQYF. For the CDR3, the DNA is TGTGCCAGCAGCTGGAGGGCGGGGAAGGCAGATACGCAGTATTTT.

This chain joins TRBV6-2 or TRBV6-3 and TRBJ2-5; 10 bases fit TRBD2. The CDR3 consists of 15 residues. Germline V CDR1 and CDR2: MNHEY, SVGEGT. J lost 2 bases, V lost 5 bases, and 5 bases had no gene match. The CDR3 here is CASSPGTSAQETQYF. The CDR3, as DNA: TGTGCCAGCAGTCCCGGGACTAGCGCTCAAGAGACCCAGTACTTC.

This chain uses TRBV28 with TRBJ1-2; tentative D call: TRBD1 (5 bases). Germline V CDR1 and CDR2: MDHEN, SYDVKM. V shed 9 bases and J shed 0 bases, with 20 bases lying between them. This CDR3 comprises 16 residues. This CDR3 reads CASKPGGGAPNYGYTF. In DNA form, the CDR3 reads TGTGCCAGTAAACCGGGTGGAGGGGCTCCTAACTATGGCTACACCTTC.

The chain combines TRBV6-5 with TRBJ2-7, with 7 bases that match TRBD2. CDR1 is MNHEY, CDR2 SVGAGI, per germline. The CDR3 spans 15 residues. With 6 bases clipped from V and 0 bases from J, the junction kept 8 bases outside the gene matches. The CDR3, as DNA: TGTGCCAGCAGGGGTTGGGGGGGGAGCTCCTACGAGCAGTACTTC. This gives the protein CASRGWGGSSYEQYF.

CDR3 nucleotide sequence: TGTGCCAGTAGTACCCCCGGGACAGGAGAATACGAGCAGTACTTC. Its translation: CASSTPGTGEYEQYF. The gene calls are TRBV19 and TRBJ2-7; 8 bases match TRBD1. CDR1 and CDR2 from the germline V gene are LNHDA and SQIVND (reference sequence). The CDR3 has 15 residues. The V and J ends lost 4 bases and 4 bases, in that order; junction bases with no gene match: 9.

This chain uses TRBV9 with TRBJ1-2; a possible D gene is TRBD1 (5 bases). The V gene's germline CDR1 is SGDLS and CDR2 YYNGEE. The germline V and J ends were trimmed by 0 bases and 5 bases, with 14 bases remaining between them. This CDR3 has 15 amino acids. This CDR3 reads CASSVAADSAYGYTF. CDR3 bases: TGTGCCAGCAGCGTAGCAGCCGACAGCGCTTATGGCTACACCTTC.